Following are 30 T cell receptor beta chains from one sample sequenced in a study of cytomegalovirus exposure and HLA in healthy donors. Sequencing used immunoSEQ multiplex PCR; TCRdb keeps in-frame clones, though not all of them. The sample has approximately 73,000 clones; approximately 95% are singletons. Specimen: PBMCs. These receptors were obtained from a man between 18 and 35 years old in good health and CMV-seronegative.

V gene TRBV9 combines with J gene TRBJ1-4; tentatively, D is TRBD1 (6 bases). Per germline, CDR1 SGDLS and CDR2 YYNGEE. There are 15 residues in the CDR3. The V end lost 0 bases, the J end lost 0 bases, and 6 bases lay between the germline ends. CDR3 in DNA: TGTGCCAGCAGCGTAGAGGGGGCAACTAATGAAAAACTGTTTTTT. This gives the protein CASSVEGATNEKLFF.

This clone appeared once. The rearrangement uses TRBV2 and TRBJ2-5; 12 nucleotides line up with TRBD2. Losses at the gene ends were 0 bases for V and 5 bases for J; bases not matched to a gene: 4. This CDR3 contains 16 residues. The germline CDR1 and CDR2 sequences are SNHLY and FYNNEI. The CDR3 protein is CASSEALLAGGETQYF. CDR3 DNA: TGTGCCAGCAGTGAAGCGCTTCTAGCGGGGGGGGAGACCCAGTACTTC.

This CDR3 reads CASSFSGGSNTEAFF. The CDR3 DNA reads as TGTGCCAGCAGTTTTAGTGGGGGGTCGAACACTGAAGCTTTCTTT. The chain employs TRBV28 and TRBJ1-1; TRBD1 might be the D (5 bases). CDR1 and CDR2 from the germline V gene are MDHEN and SYDVKM. V lost 3 bases and J 1 base, leaving 12 bases between the germline ends. The CDR3 has 15 amino acids.

CDR3 coding DNA: TGCGCCAGCAGGGAGGAGCCGGTCGGGGAGACCCAGTACTTC. Amino acids: CASREEPVGETQYF. This chain joins TRBV5-1 and TRBJ2-5; maybe TRBD2 (5 bases). CDR3 size: 14 residues. Trimming removed 5 bases from V and 5 bases from J, with 16 bases in between. The germline CDR1 and CDR2 sequences are SGHRS and YFSETQ.

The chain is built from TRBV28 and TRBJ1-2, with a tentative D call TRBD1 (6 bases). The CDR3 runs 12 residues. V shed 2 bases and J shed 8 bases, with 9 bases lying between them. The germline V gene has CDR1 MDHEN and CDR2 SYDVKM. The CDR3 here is CASSLQRGGYTF. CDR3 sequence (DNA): TGTGCCAGCAGTTTACAGAGGGGGGGCTACACCTTC.

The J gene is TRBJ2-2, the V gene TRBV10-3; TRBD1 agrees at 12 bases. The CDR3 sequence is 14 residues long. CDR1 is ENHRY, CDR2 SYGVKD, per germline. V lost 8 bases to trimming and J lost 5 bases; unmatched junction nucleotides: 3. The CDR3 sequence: CAISGQGATGELFF. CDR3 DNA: TGTGCCATCTCGGGACAGGGGGCTACCGGGGAGCTGTTTTTT.

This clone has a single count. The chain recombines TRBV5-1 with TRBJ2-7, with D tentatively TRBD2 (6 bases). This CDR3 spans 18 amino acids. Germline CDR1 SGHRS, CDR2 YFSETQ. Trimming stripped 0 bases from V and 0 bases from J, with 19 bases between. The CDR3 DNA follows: TGCGCCAGCAGCTTGGTAGGACTTTTGGGGGGTGCCTCCTACGAGCAGTACTTC. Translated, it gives CASSLVGLLGGASYEQYF.

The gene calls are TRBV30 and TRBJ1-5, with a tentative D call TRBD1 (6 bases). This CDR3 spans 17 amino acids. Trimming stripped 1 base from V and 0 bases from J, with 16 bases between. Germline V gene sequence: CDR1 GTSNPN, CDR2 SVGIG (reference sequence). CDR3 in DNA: TGTGCCTGGAGTGGAGGCAGGGGCATGTATAGCAATCAGCCCCAGCATTTT. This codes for CAWSGGRGMYSNQPQHF.

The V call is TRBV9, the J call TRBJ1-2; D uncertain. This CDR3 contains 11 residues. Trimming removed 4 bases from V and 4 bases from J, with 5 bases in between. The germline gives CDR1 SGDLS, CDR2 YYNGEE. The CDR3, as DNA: TGTGCCAGCAGCTCATCCTATGGCTACACCTTC. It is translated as CASSSSYGYTF.

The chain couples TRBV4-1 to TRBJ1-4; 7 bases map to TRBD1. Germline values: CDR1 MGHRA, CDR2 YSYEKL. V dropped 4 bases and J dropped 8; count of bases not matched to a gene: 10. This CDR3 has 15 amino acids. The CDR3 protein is CASSPRQGGGEKLFF. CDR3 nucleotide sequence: TGCGCCAGCAGCCCCAGACAGGGTGGAGGGGAAAAACTGTTTTTT.

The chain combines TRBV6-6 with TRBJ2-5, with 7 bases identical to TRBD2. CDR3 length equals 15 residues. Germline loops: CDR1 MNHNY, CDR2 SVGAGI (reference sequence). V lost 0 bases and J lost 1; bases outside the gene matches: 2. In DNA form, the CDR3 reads TGTGCCAGCAGTTACTCGCGGGGGATCCAAGAGACCCAGTACTTC. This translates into CASSYSRGIQETQYF.

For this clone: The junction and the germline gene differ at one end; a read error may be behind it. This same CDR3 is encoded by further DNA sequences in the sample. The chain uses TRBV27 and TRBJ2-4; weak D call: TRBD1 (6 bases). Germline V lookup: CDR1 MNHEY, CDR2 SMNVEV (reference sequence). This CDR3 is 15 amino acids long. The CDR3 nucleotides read TGTGCCAGCAGTCCCCGACAGGTAGCCAAAAATATTCAGTACTTC. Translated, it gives CASSPRQVAKNIQYF.

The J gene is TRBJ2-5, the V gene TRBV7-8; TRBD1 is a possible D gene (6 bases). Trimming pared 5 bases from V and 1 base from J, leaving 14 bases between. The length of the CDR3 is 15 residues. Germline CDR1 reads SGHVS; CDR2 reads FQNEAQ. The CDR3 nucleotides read TGTGCCAGCAGCCAAACCTCGGACAGCCAAGAGACCCAGTACTTC. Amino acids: CASSQTSDSQETQYF.

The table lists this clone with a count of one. The CDR3 coding sequence is TGTGCCAGCGCGGGGGGCCGAGAGACCCAGTACTTC. The encoded protein is CASAGGRETQYF. This chain links TRBV7-9 with TRBJ2-5; 8 nucleotides line up with TRBD2. Germline CDR1 and CDR2: SEHNR and FQNEAQ (reference sequence). The CDR3 covers 12 residues. The ends lost 8 bases at V and 4 bases at J; junction bases unmatched: 3.

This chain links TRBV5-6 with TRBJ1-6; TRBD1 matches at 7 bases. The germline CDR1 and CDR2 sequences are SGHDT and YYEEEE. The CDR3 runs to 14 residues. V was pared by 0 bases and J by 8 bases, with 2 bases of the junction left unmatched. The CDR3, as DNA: TGTGCCAGCAGCTTGGGAGACAGGGATTCACCCCTCCACTTT. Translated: CASSLGDRDSPLHF. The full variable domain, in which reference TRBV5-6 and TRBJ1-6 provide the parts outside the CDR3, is DAGVTQSPTHLIKTRGQQVTLRCSPKSGHDTVSWYQQALGQGPQFIFQYYEEEERQRGNFPDRFSGHQFPNYSSELNVNALLLGDSALYLCASSLGDRDSPLHFGNGTRLTVT.

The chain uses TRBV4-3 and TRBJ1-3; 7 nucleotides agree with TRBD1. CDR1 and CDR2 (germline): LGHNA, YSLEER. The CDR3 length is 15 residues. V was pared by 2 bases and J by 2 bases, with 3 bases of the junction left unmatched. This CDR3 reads CASSQLQGTGNTIYF. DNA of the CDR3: TGCGCCAGCAGCCAACTACAGGGGACTGGAAACACCATATATTTT.

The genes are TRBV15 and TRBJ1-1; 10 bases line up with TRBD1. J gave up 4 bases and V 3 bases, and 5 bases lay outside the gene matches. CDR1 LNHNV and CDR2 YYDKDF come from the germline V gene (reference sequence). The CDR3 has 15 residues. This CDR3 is CATSRGQGIGTEAFF. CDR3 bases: TGTGCCACCAGCAGGGGACAGGGGATTGGCACTGAAGCTTTCTTT.

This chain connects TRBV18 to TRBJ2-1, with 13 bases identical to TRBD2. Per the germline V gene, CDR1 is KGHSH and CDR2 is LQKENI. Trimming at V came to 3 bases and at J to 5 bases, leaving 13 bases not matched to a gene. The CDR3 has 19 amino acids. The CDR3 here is CASSPERTSGGHTHNEQFF. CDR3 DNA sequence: TGTGCCAGCTCACCCGAACGGACTAGCGGGGGTCACACACACAATGAGCAGTTCTTC.

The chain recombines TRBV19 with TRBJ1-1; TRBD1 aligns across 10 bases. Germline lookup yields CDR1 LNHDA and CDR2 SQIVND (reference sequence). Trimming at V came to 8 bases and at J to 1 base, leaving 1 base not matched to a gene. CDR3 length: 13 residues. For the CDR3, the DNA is TGTGCCAGTGGGGACAGGGGGAACACTGAAGCTTTCTTT. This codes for CASGDRGNTEAFF.

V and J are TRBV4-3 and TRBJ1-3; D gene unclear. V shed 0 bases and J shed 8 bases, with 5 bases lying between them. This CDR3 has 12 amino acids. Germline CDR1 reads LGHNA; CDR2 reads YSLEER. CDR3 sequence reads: CASSQDADTIYF. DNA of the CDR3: TGCGCCAGCAGCCAAGATGCGGACACCATATATTTT.

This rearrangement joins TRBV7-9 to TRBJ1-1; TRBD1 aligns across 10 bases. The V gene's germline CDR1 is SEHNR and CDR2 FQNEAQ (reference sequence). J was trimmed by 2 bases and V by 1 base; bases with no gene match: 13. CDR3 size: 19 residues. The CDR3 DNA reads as TGTGCCAGCAGCTTAGTAGGCCGGGACAGGGGTAGGGAAAACACTGAAGCTTTCTTT. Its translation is CASSLVGRDRGRENTEAFF.

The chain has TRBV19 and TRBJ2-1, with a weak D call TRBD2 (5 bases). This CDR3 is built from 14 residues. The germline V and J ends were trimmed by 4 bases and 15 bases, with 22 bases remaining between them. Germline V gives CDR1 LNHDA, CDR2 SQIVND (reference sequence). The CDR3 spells CASSTKRKTDRPFF. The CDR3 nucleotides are TGTGCCAGTAGTACCAAGCGGAAAACAGATCGCCCGTTCTTC. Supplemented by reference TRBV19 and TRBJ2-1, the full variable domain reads DGGITQSPKYLFRKEGQNVTLSCEQNLNHDAMYWYRQDPGQGLRLIYYSQIVNDFQKGDIAEGYSVSREKKESFPLTVTSAQKNPTAFYLCASSTKRKTDRPFFGPGTRLTVL.

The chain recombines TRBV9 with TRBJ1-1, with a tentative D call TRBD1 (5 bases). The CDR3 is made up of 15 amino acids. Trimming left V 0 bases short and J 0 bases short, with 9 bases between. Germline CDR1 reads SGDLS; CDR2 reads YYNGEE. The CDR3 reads CASSVEDIMNTEAFF. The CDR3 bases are TGTGCCAGCAGCGTAGAGGACATAATGAACACTGAAGCTTTCTTT.

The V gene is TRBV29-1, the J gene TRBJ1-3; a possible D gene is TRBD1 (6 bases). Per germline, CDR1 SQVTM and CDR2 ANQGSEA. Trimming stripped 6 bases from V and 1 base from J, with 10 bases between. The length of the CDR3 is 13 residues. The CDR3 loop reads CSVLTGSGNTIYF. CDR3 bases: TGCAGCGTCCTGACAGGTTCTGGAAACACCATATATTTT. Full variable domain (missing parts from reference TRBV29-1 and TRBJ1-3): SAVISQKPSRDICQRGTSLTIQCQVDSQVTMMFWYRQQPGQSLTLIATANQGSEATYESGFVIDKFPISRPNLTFSTLTVSNMSPEDSSIYLCSVLTGSGNTIYFGEGSWLTVV.

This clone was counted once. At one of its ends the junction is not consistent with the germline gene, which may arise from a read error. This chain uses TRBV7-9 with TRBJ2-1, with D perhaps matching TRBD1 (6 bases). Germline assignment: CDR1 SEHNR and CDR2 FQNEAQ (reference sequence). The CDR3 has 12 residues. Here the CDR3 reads CASSLEGGSQVF. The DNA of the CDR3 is TGTGCCAGCAGCTTAGAAGGGGGAAGTCAGGTCTTC.

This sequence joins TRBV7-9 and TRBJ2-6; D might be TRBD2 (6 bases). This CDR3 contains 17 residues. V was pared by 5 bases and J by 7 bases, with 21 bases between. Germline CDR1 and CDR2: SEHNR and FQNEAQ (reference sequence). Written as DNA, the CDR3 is TGTGCCAGCAGCCCAGCGGTTCGGGTGGAGGGAGCCAACGTCCTGACTTTC. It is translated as CASSPAVRVEGANVLTF.

CDR3: CAWNPRDSYGYTF. The CDR3, as DNA: TGTGCCTGGAACCCCCGGGACAGCTATGGCTACACCTTC. J is TRBJ1-2 and V is TRBV30; 7 nucleotides align to TRBD1. Germline V gene data show CDR1 as GTSNPN and CDR2 as SVGIG (reference sequence). The ends lost 4 bases at V and 4 bases at J; junction bases unmatched: 6. The CDR3 contains 13 residues.

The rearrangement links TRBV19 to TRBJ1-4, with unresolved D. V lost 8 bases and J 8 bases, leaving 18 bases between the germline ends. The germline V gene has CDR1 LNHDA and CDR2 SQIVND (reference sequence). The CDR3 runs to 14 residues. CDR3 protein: CASQQTYRGEKLFF. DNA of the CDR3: TGTGCCAGTCAGCAGACTTACAGAGGGGAAAAACTGTTTTTT.

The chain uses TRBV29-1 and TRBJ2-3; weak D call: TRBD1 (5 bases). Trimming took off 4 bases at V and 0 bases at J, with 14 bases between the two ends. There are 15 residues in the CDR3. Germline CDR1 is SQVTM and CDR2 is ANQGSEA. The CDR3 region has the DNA TGCAGCGTTGGTAAGGGCCGACAGAGCACAGATACGCAGTATTTT. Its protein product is CSVGKGRQSTDTQYF.

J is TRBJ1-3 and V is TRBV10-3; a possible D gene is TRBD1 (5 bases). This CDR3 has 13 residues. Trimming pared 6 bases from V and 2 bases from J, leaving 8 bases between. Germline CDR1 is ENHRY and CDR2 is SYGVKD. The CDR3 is CAISRAPGNTIYF. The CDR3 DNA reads TGTGCCATCAGCAGGGCCCCTGGAAACACCATATATTTT.